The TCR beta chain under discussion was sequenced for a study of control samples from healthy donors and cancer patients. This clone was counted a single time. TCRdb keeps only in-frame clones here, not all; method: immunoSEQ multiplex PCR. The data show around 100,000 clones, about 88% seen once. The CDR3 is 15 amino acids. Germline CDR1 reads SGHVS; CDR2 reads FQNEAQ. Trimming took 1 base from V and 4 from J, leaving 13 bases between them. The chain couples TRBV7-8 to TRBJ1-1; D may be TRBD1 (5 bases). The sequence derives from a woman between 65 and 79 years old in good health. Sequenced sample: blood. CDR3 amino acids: CASSLGGTGTTEAFF. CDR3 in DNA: TGTGCCAGCAGCTTAGGGGGCACCGGGACCACTGAAGCTTTCTTT.